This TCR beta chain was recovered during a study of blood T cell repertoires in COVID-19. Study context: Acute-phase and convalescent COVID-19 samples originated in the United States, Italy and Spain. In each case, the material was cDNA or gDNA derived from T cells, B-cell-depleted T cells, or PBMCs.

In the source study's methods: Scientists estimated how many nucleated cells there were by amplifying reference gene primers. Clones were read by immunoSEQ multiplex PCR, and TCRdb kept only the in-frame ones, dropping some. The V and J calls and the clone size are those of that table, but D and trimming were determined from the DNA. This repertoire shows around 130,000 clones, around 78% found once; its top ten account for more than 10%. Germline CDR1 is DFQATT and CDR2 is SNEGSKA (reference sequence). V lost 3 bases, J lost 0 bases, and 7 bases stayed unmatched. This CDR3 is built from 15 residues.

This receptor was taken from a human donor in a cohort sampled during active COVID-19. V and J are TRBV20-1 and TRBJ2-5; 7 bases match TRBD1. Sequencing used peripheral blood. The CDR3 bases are TGCAGTGCTAGTAAGGGACAGCTAAACCAAGAGACCCAGTACTTC. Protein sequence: CSASKGQLNQETQYF.